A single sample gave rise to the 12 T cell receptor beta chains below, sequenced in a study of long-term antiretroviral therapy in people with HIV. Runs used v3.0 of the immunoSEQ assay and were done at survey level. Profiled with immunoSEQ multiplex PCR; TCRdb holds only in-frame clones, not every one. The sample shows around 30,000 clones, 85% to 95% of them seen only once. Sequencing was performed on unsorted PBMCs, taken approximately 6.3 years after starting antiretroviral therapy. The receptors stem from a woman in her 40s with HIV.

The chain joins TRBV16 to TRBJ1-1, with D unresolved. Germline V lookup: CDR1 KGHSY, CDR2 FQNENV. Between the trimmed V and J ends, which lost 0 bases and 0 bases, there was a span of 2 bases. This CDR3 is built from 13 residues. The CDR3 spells CASSQSVNTEAFF. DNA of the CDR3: TGTGCCAGCAGCCAATCAGTGAACACTGAAGCTTTCTTT.

The CDR3 sequence is CASIGAGYGYTF. CDR3 in DNA: TGTGCCAGTATTGGGGCAGGCTATGGCTACACCTTC. The chain couples TRBV19 to TRBJ1-2, with TRBD1 as a possible D gene (5 bases). The germline V gene has CDR1 LNHDA and CDR2 SQIVND (reference sequence). The CDR3 contains 12 residues. Deletions cut 7 bases from V and 4 bases from J, with 10 bases between.

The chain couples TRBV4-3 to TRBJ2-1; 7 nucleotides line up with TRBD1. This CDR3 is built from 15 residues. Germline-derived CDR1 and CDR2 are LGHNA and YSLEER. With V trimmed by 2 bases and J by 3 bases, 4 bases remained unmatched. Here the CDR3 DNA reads TGCGCCAGCAGCCAACAGACAGGGAGCTACAATGAGCAGTTCTTC. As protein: CASSQQTGSYNEQFF.

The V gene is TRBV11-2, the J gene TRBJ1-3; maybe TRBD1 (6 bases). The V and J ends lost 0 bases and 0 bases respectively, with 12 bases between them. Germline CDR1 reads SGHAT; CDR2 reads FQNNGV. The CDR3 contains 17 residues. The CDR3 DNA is TGTGCCAGCAGCTTAGACTACAGGGAGTCCTCTGGAAACACCATATATTTT. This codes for CASSLDYRESSGNTIYF.

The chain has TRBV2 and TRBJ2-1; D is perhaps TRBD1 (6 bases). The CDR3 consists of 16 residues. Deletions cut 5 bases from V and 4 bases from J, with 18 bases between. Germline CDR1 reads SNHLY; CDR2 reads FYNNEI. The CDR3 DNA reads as TGTGCCAGCAGTTTCGCCTCCGGGACAATGTACAATGAGCAGTTCTTC. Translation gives CASSFASGTMYNEQFF. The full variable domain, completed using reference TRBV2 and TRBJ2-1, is EPEVTQTPSHQVTQMGQEVILRCVPISNHLYFYWYRQILGQKVEFLVSFYNNEISEKSEIFDDQFSVERPDGSNFTLKIRSTKLEDSAMYFCASSFASGTMYNEQFFGPGTRLTVL.

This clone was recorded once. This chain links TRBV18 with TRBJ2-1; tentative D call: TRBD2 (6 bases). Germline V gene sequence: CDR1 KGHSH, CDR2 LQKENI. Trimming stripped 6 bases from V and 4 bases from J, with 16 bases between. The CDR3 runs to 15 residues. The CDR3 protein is CASSRDSPGYNEQFF. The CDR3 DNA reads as TGTGCCAGCTCGCGGGACTCCCCGGGTTACAATGAGCAGTTCTTC.

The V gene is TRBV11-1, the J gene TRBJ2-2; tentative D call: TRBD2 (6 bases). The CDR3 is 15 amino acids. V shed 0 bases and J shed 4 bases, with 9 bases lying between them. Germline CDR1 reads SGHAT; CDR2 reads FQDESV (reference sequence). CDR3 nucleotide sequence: TGTGCCAGCAGCTTAGCCCGGGGGAGCACCGGGGAGCTGTTTTTT. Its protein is CASSLARGSTGELFF.

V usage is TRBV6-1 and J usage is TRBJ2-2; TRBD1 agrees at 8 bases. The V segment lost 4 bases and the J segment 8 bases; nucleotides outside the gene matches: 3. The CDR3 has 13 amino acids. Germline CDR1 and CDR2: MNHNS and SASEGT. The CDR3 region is CASSGQGRGELFF. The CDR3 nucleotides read TGTGCCAGCAGTGGACAGGGGCGAGGGGAGCTGTTTTTT.

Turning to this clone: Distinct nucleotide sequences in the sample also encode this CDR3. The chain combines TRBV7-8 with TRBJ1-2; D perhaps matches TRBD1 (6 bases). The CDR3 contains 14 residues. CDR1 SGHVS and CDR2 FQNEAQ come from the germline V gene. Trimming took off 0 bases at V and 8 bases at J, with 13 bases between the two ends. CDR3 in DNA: TGTGCCAGCAGCTTAGCGTCGCAGGGGAGAGGCTACACCTTC. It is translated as CASSLASQGRGYTF.

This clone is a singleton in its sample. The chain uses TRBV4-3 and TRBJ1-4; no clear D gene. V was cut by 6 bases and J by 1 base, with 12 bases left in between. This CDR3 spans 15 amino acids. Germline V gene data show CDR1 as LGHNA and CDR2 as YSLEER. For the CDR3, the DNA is TGCGCCAGCAGGGTCGGTAAGGAAACTAATGAAAAACTGTTTTTT. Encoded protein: CASRVGKETNEKLFF.

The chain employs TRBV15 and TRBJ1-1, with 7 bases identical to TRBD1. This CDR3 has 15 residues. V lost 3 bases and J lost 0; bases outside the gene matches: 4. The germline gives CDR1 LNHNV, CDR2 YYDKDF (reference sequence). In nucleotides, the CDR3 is TGTGCCACCAGCAGGGAAGGGGGCATGAACACTGAAGCTTTCTTT. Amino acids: CATSREGGMNTEAFF. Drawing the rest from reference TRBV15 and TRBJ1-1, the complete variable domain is DAMVIQNPRYQVTQFGKPVTLSCSQTLNHNVMYWYQQKSSQAPKLLFHYYDKDFNNEADTPDNFQSRRPNTSFCFLDIRSPGLGDTAMYLCATSREGGMNTEAFFGQGTRLTVV.

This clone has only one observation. The CDR3 coding sequence is TGCGCCAGCAGCTTGGATCGGTCAGGGCCCGGCGAGCAGTACTTC. It encodes CASSLDRSGPGEQYF. The V call is TRBV5-1, the J call TRBJ2-7, with a possible D match to TRBD1 (5 bases). CDR3 size: 15 residues. Germline assignment: CDR1 SGHRS and CDR2 YFSETQ. V lost 0 bases to trimming and J lost 6 bases, with 16 bases between them.